The rows below give T cell receptor beta chains drawn from one sample of a study of T cells in localized non-small cell lung cancer. Produced via immunoSEQ multiplex PCR; TCRdb's table is partial and in-frame only. In the table there are about 39,000 clones, around 75% of which are singletons. The specimen was PBMCs, collected before any cancer treatment. These receptors were obtained from a woman aged 40-69 years with stage II squamous cell lung carcinoma. Each CDR3 is given with its conserved first and last residue. A D gene is named only where the DNA matches it firmly. The size entry is marked missing in some rows and otherwise reads once, few, many or a size class.

clone size	V gene	J gene	D gene	CDR3 DNA	CDR3 protein
NA	TRBV9	TRBJ2-2	NA	TGTGCCAGCAGCGTAACAGGGATCGGCACCGGGGAGCTGTTTTTT	CASSVTGIGTGELFF
NA	TRBV5-8	TRBJ1-1	NA	TGTGCCAGCACCATCGGGGGTACTGGAGAAGCTTTCTTT	CASTIGGTGEAFF
NA	TRBV13	TRBJ1-1	NA	TGTGCCAGCAGCCGGCTAGGGGGGGGCACTGAAGCTTTCTTT	CASSRLGGGTEAFF
NA	TRBV11-1	TRBJ2-3	TRBD1	TGTGCCAGCAGACAGGGGGCCGGTACAGATACGCAGTATTTT	CASRQGAGTDTQYF
NA	TRBV19	TRBJ2-3	NA	TGTGCCAGTAGTTCCCCCCTTTTAGGCTGGACAGATACGCAGTATTTT	CASSSPLLGWTDTQYF
NA	TRBV7-2	TRBJ2-3	TRBD2	TGTGCCAGCAGCTTAGCCACTAGCGGGGGGGCGGATACGCAGTATTTT	CASSLATSGGADTQYF
few	TRBV6-6	TRBJ2-1	TRBD1	TGTGCCAGCGAGACCGGGACAGGGCGCAATGAGCAGTTCTTC	CASETGTGRNEQFF
NA	TRBV5-1	TRBJ2-3	TRBD2	TGCGCCAGCAGTGAAGAGCGGGATCACACAGGTACGCAGTATTTT	CASSEERDHTGTQYF
once	TRBV6-1	TRBJ1-6	TRBD1	TGTGCCAGCAGTGGCGCCACAGGGGGCAATTCACCCCTCCACTTT	CASSGATGGNSPLHF
NA	TRBV6-6	TRBJ1-6	NA	TGTGCCAGCAGTCTGGCTAATTCACCCCTCCACTTT	CASSLANSPLHF
NA	TRBV19	TRBJ1-5	TRBD1	TGTGCTACTAAGACCGAGACAGGGGGGAATCAGCCCCAGCATTTT	CATKTETGGNQPQHF
few	TRBV7-2	TRBJ1-2	NA	TGTGCCAGCAGCCTAAATCCTAACTATGGCTACACCTTC	CASSLNPNYGYTF
NA	TRBV29-1	TRBJ1-2	NA	TGCAGCGGGGCTCAGGAGGACTATGGCTACACCTTC	CSGAQEDYGYTF
NA	TRBV29-1	TRBJ2-3	NA	TGCAGCGTTGAAGTACTCGCAGATACGCAGTATTTT	CSVEVLADTQYF
NA	TRBV6-6	TRBJ1-3	NA	TGTGCCAGCAGTTACTCGAATGGGGAGTCTGGAAACACCATATATTTT	CASSYSNGESGNTIYF
NA	TRBV11-2	TRBJ2-3	NA	TGTGCCAGCACCCAGACCGCCGCCGGGGGTGCAGATACGCAGTATTTT	CASTQTAAGGADTQYF
few	TRBV7-8	TRBJ2-5	NA	TGTGCCAGCAGCTTAAAGTGGGGGCAGGGTAGAATGGTGGAGACCCAGTACTTC	CASSLKWGQGRMVETQYF
NA	TRBV11-2	TRBJ2-7	NA	TGTGCCAGCAGCTTAAGGTACGAGCAGTACTTC	CASSLRYEQYF